This T cell receptor (beta chain) was sequenced in a study of identical twins (TCRdb year 2016). Study-wide context: To test whether fetal clonotypes persist, the study used deep sequencing on TCR alpha and beta repertoires from monozygotic twins, unrelated adults of various ages, and cord blood. To rule out contamination, the twin experiments were replicated at different times with different library preparation protocols. General conclusions and limits of the study: In monozygotic twins, out-of-frame TCR alpha sharing was systematically underestimated by recombination models, although the models agreed with sharing between unrelated individuals. Abundant cord blood beta clonotypes had fewer insertions, young adult naive repertoires showed a similar but weaker trend, and memory repertoires showed no such trend. A weaker excess of twin sharing was found in beta out-of-frame sequences because the signal-to-noise ratio was lowered by fewer shared sequences. Because the same donors could not be followed over many years, the conclusions depended on cross-sectional statistical analysis. Compared with coincidental sharing between unrelated individuals, an excess of low generation-probability sequences was observed among out-of-frame TCR alpha sequences shared between twins. Zero-insertion analyses could be partly confounded by invariant T cells such as MAIT and iNKT, although diverse VJ usage argued against such confounding for most clonotypes.

For this clonotype: Its antigen specificity is not known. Per-base quality was not reported, and no clone a single base away is much larger than it.

Library preparation employed 5' RACE. Data came from an Illumina HiSeq 2000. A universal primer binding site was added through template switching, and the final cDNA carried a unique molecular identifier so that TCR cDNA molecules could be counted accurately. First-strand cDNA for TCR alpha and beta chains was synthesized from specific primers in the conserved constant-segment region. Each cDNA library was double barcoded, with a SMART-Mk sample barcode plus Illumina barcodes, to control for contamination. TruSeq adapter sequences along with Illumina sample barcodes were introduced in two successive PCR steps. The TCR alpha and beta cDNA libraries were sequenced on the Illumina HiSeq platform using custom primers. The paper's data handling went like this. MiGEC processed the raw reads to extract unique molecular identifiers, while MiXCR was used to determine the CDR3 positions. Recombination models were inferred per individual with the repgenHMM and IGoR tools using an EM algorithm. The analysis of shared clonotypes was done with the tcR package in R, with sharing normalized by the product of cloneset sizes. To study raw recombination without the effects of thymic and clonal selection, out-of-frame nonproductive sequences were analyzed. TCRdb handled the public reads itself, with Q25 trimming in fastp and clone calling in MiXCR, and kept productive beta chains. Rows merge per CDR3 protein into single entries with the most common DNA and genes. The authors' filters were not applied to this entry. The sample table lists 460,000 or so distinct CDR3 sequences, more than 13% of them with a count of one. Roughly 0.5% of the sample comes from the top ten.

Via the germline V gene (reference sequence), CDR1 is LGHDT and CDR2 YNNKEL. From its cysteine to its phenylalanine, the CDR3 spans 14 amino acids. Solely the CDR3 DNA is kept, with 42 bases framed from the first base. V sheds 9 bases and J sheds 5 bases, leaving 17 bases between their ends. Every donor was a healthy Caucasian. Three pairs of female monozygotic twins, all aged 18 to 29 years, made up the twin cohort. Positive isolation kits from Invitrogen were used to isolate the CD4+ and CD8+ T cell populations. This sample also belongs to another study, concerning yellow fever vaccine responses in identical twins. The second publication reports: According to the authors, the vaccine-induced T cell response in identical twins seemed to be partly convergent and partly specific to each individual. The study precisely tracked vaccine-responding T cell clones in identical twins.

This receptor was taken from a woman aged 18-29 years in good health. The sample comprised CD4+ T cells sorted from blood. The V and J genes are TRBV3-1 and TRBJ2-1, with the D gene uncertain. The CDR3 protein: CARPSLAIHNEQFF. At the DNA level, the sequence is TGTGCCAGACCCTCTCTGGCGATCCACAATGAGCAGTTCTTC.